Listed here is a single T cell receptor (beta chain). Its recognized antigen is unknown. The sample holds no much larger clone one base away, and base qualities are not on file. This sample includes further DNA sequences coding for the same CDR3. The sample is drawn from a study of sequential checkpoint blockade in melanoma (dated by TCRdb to the late 2010s). With respect to the entire study: Patients were assigned by 1:1 randomization to either first-line nivolumab followed by ipilimumab (arm A) or ipilimumab followed by nivolumab (arm B). Maintenance nivolumab came after both trial sequences.

The immunoSEQ Assay was used to immunosequence TCRbeta CDR3 regions from genomic DNA. Before high-throughput sequencing, genomic DNA was amplified using bias-controlled multiplex PCR. As for how the authors treated the data: To quantify the absolute abundance of each unique TCRbeta CDR3 region, the sequences were collapsed and filtered. Clonality was defined as 1 minus Pielou's evenness and was calculated using productive rearrangements only. Clones with significantly greater frequencies in on-treatment versus baseline samples were identified using a previously published method. As stored in TCRdb, this immuneACCESS dataset retains in-frame rearrangements with V and J assigned. A fraction of the clones does not appear; measured against another copy, unresolved V genes explain less than half of the discrepancy, and the remainder lacks a known reason. V, J and clone size are those of that table, while D and trimming were read from the DNA. Recorded for this sample are around 19,000 clones; 55% to 75% of them occurred a single time. The ten largest account for 20% to 25% of the sample.

Beyond this particular receptor, the publication reports: Larger, independent patient cohorts are needed to validate the response-prediction model that combines TCR metrics and mutation burden.

Sequences MGHRA (CDR1) and YSYEKL (CDR2) are obtained from the germline V gene. V is pruned by 1 base and J by 1 base, leaving 7 bases of the junction without a gene match. Taken from cysteine to phenylalanine, the CDR3 has 17 residues. This entry keeps only the CDR3 DNA: 51 bases, framed from base 1. The treatment or condition label corresponds to: randomized to nivolumab then ipilimumab (arm A) or the reverse (arm B). Prior DNA-damaging chemotherapy had not been received by any trial patient. A FACS Aria II flow cytometer was used to sort live CD3+CD8+ cells that were negative for CD19 and CD56 from thawed PBMCs. The samples were obtained from melanoma patients enrolled in CheckMate 064, an open-label, randomized phase II trial testing sequential checkpoint blockade. Peripheral blood mononuclear cells were collected by leukapheresis, purified with Ficoll-Paque, and frozen in human serum with roughly 9.9% DMSO. Immediately after sorting, the purity of the sorted blood CD3+CD8+ cells was confirmed to be >95%, and DNA was then extracted.

The sequence came from a human donor with melanoma. The chain is encoded by TRBV4-1 joined to TRBJ2-1, and 7 junctional nucleotides match TRBD2. The specimen comprised CD8+ T cells sorted from blood (inferred from file names), sampled from a patient given nivolumab and ipilimumab in sequence. The CDR3 region: CASSQVAGARSYNEQFF. The bases are TGCGCCAGCAGCCAAGTGGCGGGAGCAAGGTCCTACAATGAGCAGTTCTTC.